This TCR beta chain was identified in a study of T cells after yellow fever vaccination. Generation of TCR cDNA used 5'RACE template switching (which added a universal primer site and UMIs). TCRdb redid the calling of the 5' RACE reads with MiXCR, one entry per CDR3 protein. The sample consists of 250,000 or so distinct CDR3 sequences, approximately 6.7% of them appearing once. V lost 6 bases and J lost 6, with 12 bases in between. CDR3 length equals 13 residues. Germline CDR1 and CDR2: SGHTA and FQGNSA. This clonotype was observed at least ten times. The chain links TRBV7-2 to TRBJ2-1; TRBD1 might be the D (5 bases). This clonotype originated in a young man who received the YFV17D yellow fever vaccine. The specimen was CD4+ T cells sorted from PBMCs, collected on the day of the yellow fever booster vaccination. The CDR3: CASRNRQVNEQFF. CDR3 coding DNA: TGTGCCAGCAGGAACAGGCAGGTCAATGAGCAGTTCTTC.